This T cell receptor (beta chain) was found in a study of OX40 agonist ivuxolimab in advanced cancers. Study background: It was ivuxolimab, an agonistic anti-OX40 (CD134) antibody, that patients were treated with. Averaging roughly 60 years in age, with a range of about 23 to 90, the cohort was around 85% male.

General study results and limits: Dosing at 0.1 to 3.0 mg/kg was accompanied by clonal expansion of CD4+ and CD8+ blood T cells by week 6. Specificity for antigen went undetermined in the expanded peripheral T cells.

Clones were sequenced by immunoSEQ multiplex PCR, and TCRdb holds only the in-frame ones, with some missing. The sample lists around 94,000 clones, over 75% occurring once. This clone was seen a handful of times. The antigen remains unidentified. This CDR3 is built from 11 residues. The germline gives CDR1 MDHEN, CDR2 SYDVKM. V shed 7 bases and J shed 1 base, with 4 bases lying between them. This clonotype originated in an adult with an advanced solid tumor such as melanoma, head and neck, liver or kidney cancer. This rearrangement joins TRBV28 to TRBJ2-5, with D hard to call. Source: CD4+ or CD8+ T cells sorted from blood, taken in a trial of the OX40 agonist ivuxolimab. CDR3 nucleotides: TGTGCCAGCACGGCCCAAGAGACCCAGTACTTC. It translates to CASTAQETQYF.